This T cell receptor beta chain was captured by sequencing in a study of T-cell memory formation after mild COVID-19. Study in general: Largely, TCR clusters stayed within a single donor.

TCR alpha and TCR beta cDNA libraries carrying sample barcodes and UMIs were produced by 5'RACE using constant-segment primers. Via MiXCR, TCRdb re-called the 5' RACE reads, giving one row per CDR3 protein. This sample has some 180,000 distinct CDR3 sequences, with roughly 18% found just once. CDR1 and CDR2 (germline): MNHEY, SMNVEV (reference sequence). V gave up 3 bases and J gave up 8 bases, with 10 bases separating them. The CDR3 consists of 13 residues. This TCR derives from a man between 18 and 29 years old who had mild COVID-19 (a few samples of this study predate the infection). Cell type and time point are not known. The chain couples TRBV27 to TRBJ1-4, with D unresolved. The sample was PBMCs or a T cell subset sorted from them (not recorded which). The chain's CDR3 is CASSFRLREKLFF. The CDR3 DNA is TGTGCCAGCAGTTTTAGGTTGAGGGAAAAACTGTTTTTT.